These 16 T cell receptor beta chains share one sample of origin, sequenced in a study of shared clonotypes between healthy human individuals. Naive CD8 isolation took CD45RO-negative cells positively selected for CCR7 and excluded terminally differentiated effector memory CD45RA+ cells. Clones were read by immunoSEQ multiplex PCR, and TCRdb kept only the in-frame ones, dropping some. In the table there are approximately 840,000 clones, about 97% of which are singletons. The sample taken for sequencing was naive CD8+ T cells sorted from blood. Receptors originate from a man aged 25-45 years in good health.

Remarks on this clone: Other DNA sequences of this sample code for an identical CDR3. The chain joins TRBV4-1 to TRBJ2-7; no reliable D call. In germline, CDR1 is MGHRA, CDR2 YSYEKL. V was pared by 0 bases and J by 6 bases, with 6 bases between. The CDR3 is made up of 12 amino acids. The CDR3 here is CASSQEGSEQYF. The CDR3, as DNA: TGCGCCAGCAGCCAAGAAGGAAGCGAGCAGTACTTC.

The CDR3 nucleotides read TGCGCCAGCAGCCCGGGACTAGCGGGGCCGCCCTACAATGAGCAGTTCTTC. Translation gives CASSPGLAGPPYNEQFF. The chain employs TRBV5-1 and TRBJ2-1; 13 bases match TRBD2. V gave up 4 bases and J gave up 2 bases; unmatched junction bases: 6. Germline V gene sequence: CDR1 SGHRS, CDR2 YFSETQ. The CDR3 has 17 residues.

The chain carries TRBV14 and TRBJ2-1; D remains unclear. Between the trimmed V and J ends, which lost 4 bases and 3 bases, there was a span of 7 bases. The germline V gene has CDR1 SGHDN and CDR2 FVKESK. CDR3 length equals 13 residues. DNA for the CDR3: TGTGCCAGCAGCCTAAACAGCTACAATGAGCAGTTCTTC. Its protein is CASSLNSYNEQFF.

V gene TRBV28 combines with J gene TRBJ2-7, with 9 bases aligning to TRBD1. Germline CDR1 MDHEN, CDR2 SYDVKM. J lost 6 bases, V lost 6 bases, and 6 bases had no gene match. This CDR3 comprises 13 residues. The CDR3 DNA sequence: TGTGCCAGCAGAAGACAGGGGGTCGGCGAGCAGTACTTC. Encoded protein: CASRRQGVGEQYF.

J is TRBJ2-6 and V is TRBV10-3, with D uncertain. Germline V gene lookup returns CDR1 ENHRY and CDR2 SYGVKD. With 5 bases removed from V and 1 base from J, the gap between germline ends came to 6 bases. The CDR3 is 14 residues long. The CDR3 DNA is TGTGCCATCAGTTTGGGTTCTGGGGCCAACGTCCTGACTTTC. This encodes CAISLGSGANVLTF.

V usage is TRBV27 and J usage is TRBJ1-5, with D unclear. Trimming took off 2 bases at V and 5 bases at J, with 7 bases between the two ends. Germline CDR1 is MNHEY and CDR2 is SMNVEV (reference sequence). This CDR3 is 13 amino acids long. The CDR3 loop is CASSLISHQPQHF. The CDR3, as DNA: TGTGCCAGCAGTTTAATCTCCCATCAGCCCCAGCATTTT.

J is TRBJ2-1 and V is TRBV28; 7 bases match TRBD2. The ends lost 2 bases at V and 1 base at J; junction bases unmatched: 5. CDR1 MDHEN and CDR2 SYDVKM come from the germline V gene. This CDR3 comprises 16 residues. In nucleotides, the CDR3 is TGTGCCAGCAGTTTAGCCGGGAGGCCTTCCTACAATGAGCAGTTCTTC. Protein sequence: CASSLAGRPSYNEQFF. The full variable domain, in which reference TRBV28 and TRBJ2-1 provide the parts outside the CDR3, is DVKVTQSSRYLVKRTGEKVFLECVQDMDHENMFWYRQDPGLGLRLIYFSYDVKMKEKGDIPEGYSVSREKKERFSLILESASTNQTSMYLCASSLAGRPSYNEQFFGPGTRLTVL.

The rearrangement links TRBV11-2 to TRBJ1-1; D call uncertain. V lost 4 bases and J lost 4, with 16 bases in between. CDR1 SGHAT and CDR2 FQNNGV come from the germline V gene. The CDR3 runs 15 residues. CDR3 nucleotides: TGTGCCAGCAGCTCAAAACCGGGAGTGATCACTGAAGCTTTCTTT. Residues: CASSSKPGVITEAFF. The whole variable domain, remainder taken from reference TRBV11-2 and TRBJ1-1, is EAGVAQSPRYKIIEKRQSVAFWCNPISGHATLYWYQQILGQGPKLLIQFQNNGVVDDSQLPKDRFSAERLKGVDSTLKIQPAKLEDSAVYLCASSSKPGVITEAFFGQGTRLTVV.

This chain connects TRBV9 to TRBJ2-7; possible D gene TRBD2, 6 bases. The germline V gene encodes CDR1 SGDLS and CDR2 YYNGEE. Trimming removed 1 base at V and 6 bases at J, with 20 bases between. The CDR3 runs 16 residues. For the CDR3, the DNA is TGTGCCAGCAGCGTAAATCCCTTACGGGAGTCGGGCGAGCAGTACTTC. It codes for CASSVNPLRESGEQYF. Full variable domain (missing parts from reference TRBV9 and TRBJ2-7): DSGVTQTPKHLITATGQRVTLRCSPRSGDLSVYWYQQSLDQGLQFLIQYYNGEERAKGNILERFSAQQFPDLHSELNLSSLELGDSALYFCASSVNPLRESGEQYFGPGTRLTVT.

The chain is built from TRBV7-9 and TRBJ2-3; D gene ambiguous. The CDR3 runs to 14 residues. Trimming stripped 3 bases from V and 1 base from J, with 8 bases between. Germline loops: CDR1 SEHNR, CDR2 FQNEAQ (reference sequence). Here the CDR3 reads CASSFQGGTDTQYF. The CDR3 DNA sequence: TGTGCCAGCAGCTTTCAAGGTGGCACAGATACGCAGTATTTT. Full variable domain (outside the CDR3, taken from reference TRBV7-9 and TRBJ2-3): DTGVSQNPRHKITKRGQNVTFRCDPISEHNRLYWYRQTLGQGPEFLTYFQNEAQLEKSRLLSDRFSAERPKGSFSTLEIQRTEQGDSAMYLCASSFQGGTDTQYFGPGTRLTVL.

J is TRBJ2-3 and V is TRBV29-1; D unclear. The V end lost 5 bases, the J end lost 4 bases, and 13 bases lay between the germline ends. The germline V gene encodes CDR1 SQVTM and CDR2 ANQGSEA. The CDR3 totals 13 residues. The CDR3 DNA reads as TGCAGCGTTCCGCGAATGAGGTCAGATACGCAGTATTTT. Translated: CSVPRMRSDTQYF.

The chain combines TRBV7-7 with TRBJ2-1, with 10 bases identical to TRBD2. CDR3 length: 15 amino acids. Germline CDR1 reads SSHAT; CDR2 reads FNYEAQ (reference sequence). V was clipped by 0 bases and J by 6 bases; unmatched bases: 2. CDR3 nucleotides: TGTGCCAGCAGCTTAGCTCTAGCGGGAGTCAATGAGCAGTTCTTC. As protein: CASSLALAGVNEQFF.

The chain combines TRBV11-2 with TRBJ2-1; 11 bases are shared with TRBD2. Germline loops: CDR1 SGHAT, CDR2 FQNNGV. There are 15 residues in the CDR3. J gave up 12 bases and V 5 bases, and 12 bases lay outside the gene matches. CDR3 protein: CASSPPGLADRGQFF. The CDR3 DNA sequence: TGTGCCAGCAGCCCACCGGGACTAGCGGATCGCGGGCAGTTCTTC.

The chain carries TRBV6-1 and TRBJ2-1; the D gene is possibly TRBD2 (6 bases). This CDR3 is 15 amino acids long. Germline lookup yields CDR1 MNHNS and CDR2 SASEGT. The V gene lost 9 bases and the J gene lost 5 bases, with 20 bases spanning the gap. The CDR3 spells CASKLASFVNNEQFF. CDR3 sequence (DNA): TGTGCCAGTAAACTAGCATCATTCGTTAACAATGAGCAGTTCTTC.

The V gene is TRBV4-1, the J gene TRBJ2-1; D may be TRBD2 (6 bases). The CDR3 loop spans 15 amino acids. V was trimmed by 0 bases and J by 3 bases, leaving 9 bases between them. Germline loops: CDR1 MGHRA, CDR2 YSYEKL. The CDR3 spells CASSQERRDYNEQFF. The CDR3 coding sequence is TGCGCCAGCAGCCAAGAAAGGCGGGACTACAATGAGCAGTTCTTC.

CDR3 nucleotide sequence: TGCGCCAGCAGCTTCGACAGGCCCACAGATACGCAGTATTTT. Its protein product is CASSFDRPTDTQYF. The chain joins TRBV5-1 to TRBJ2-3, with D maybe TRBD1 (6 bases). The CDR3 spans 14 residues. CDR1 SGHRS and CDR2 YFSETQ come from the germline V gene. V lost 2 bases, J lost 2 bases, and 9 bases lay in between. Variable domain in full (rest from reference TRBV5-1 and TRBJ2-3): KAGVTQTPRYLIKTRGQQVTLSCSPISGHRSVSWYQQTPGQGLQFLFEYFSETQRNKGNFPGRFSGRQFSNSRSEMNVSTLELGDSALYLCASSFDRPTDTQYFGPGTRLTVL.